The subject of this entry is one T cell receptor beta chain. Its target is unknown. These data originate in a study of OX40 agonist ivuxolimab in advanced cancers. Points from the study as a whole: Among expanded peripheral T cells, antigen specificity went undetermined.

The assay was immunoSEQ multiplex PCR, and TCRdb's table has in-frame clones only and misses some. Altogether some 66,000 clones are present, 75% to 80% being singletons, with the ten largest covering 1.6%. The CDR3 is 14 residues long. The V gene's germline CDR1 is SGHRS and CDR2 YFSETQ. With V trimmed by 1 base and J by 5 bases, 3 bases remained unmatched. The V gene is TRBV5-1, the J gene TRBJ1-5; 7 bases are a match to TRBD1. Here the sequenced sample was CD4+ or CD8+ T cells sorted from blood, taken in a trial of the OX40 agonist ivuxolimab. The receptor's source is an adult with an advanced solid tumor such as melanoma, head and neck, liver or kidney cancer. The CDR3 DNA reads as TGCGCCAGCAGCTTGCGGACAGGACATCAGCCCCAGCATTTT. Protein: CASSLRTGHQPQHF.